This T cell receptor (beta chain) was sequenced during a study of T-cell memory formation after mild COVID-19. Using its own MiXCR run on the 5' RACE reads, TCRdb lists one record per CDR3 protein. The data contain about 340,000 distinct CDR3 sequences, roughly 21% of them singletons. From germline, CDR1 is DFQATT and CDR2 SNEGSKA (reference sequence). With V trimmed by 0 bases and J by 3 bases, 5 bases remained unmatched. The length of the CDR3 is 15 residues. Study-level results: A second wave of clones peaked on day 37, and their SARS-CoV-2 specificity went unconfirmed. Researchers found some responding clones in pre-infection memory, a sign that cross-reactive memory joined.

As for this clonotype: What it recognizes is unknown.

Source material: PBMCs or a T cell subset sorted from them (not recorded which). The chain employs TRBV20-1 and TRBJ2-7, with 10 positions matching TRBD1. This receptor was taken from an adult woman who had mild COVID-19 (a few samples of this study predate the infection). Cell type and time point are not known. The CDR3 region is CSARDPRTGGYEQYF. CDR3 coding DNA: TGCAGTGCTAGAGATCCCCGGACAGGGGGCTACGAGCAGTACTTC.